A selection of T cell receptor beta chains follows, all from one sample in a study of blood T cell repertoires in COVID-19. Generated by immunoSEQ multiplex PCR, the TCRdb table keeps only in-frame clones and is missing some. The sample lists about 170,000 clones; roughly 91% were seen once. The sequenced sample was peripheral blood. The origin of the receptors is a man between 50 and 59 years old who had recovered from COVID-19. CDR3s include the opening cysteine and the closing phenylalanine or tryptophan. The D gene is left open where the match is weak. Not every row has a clone size; where given, it reads once, few, many or a size class.

V	size	length	D	J	DNA	CDR3
TRBV2	-	13	TRBD1	TRBJ2-7	TGTGCCAGCAAAGAGGGGGCACCCTACGAGCAGTACTTC	CASKEGAPYEQYF
TRBV12-5	-	16	TRBD2	TRBJ2-3	TGTGCTAGTGGTTTGGTACTAGCGGGAGTGGCGGATACGCAGTATTTT	CASGLVLAGVADTQYF
TRBV29-1	-	16	TRBD1	TRBJ1-1	TGCAGCGTGCTGACCGGGACAGGGTCTTTGAACACTGAAGCTTTCTTT	CSVLTGTGSLNTEAFF
TRBV12-3/TRBV12-4	-	13	-	TRBJ1-2	TGTGCCAGCAGTTTGGGGCAGGACTATGGCTACACCTTC	CASSLGQDYGYTF
TRBV5-1	-	14	TRBD2	TRBJ2-1	TGCGCCAGCAGCCAAGGACTAGCGGCCAATGAGCAGTTCTTC	CASSQGLAANEQFF
TRBV11-2	-	14	TRBD1	TRBJ2-7	TGTGCCAGCAGCTTGGACAGGGGATACTACGAGCAGTACTTC	CASSLDRGYYEQYF
TRBV7-9	-	18	TRBD1	TRBJ2-7	TGTGCCAGCAGCCGGGACAGGGGGATTACTAGCGGAGCCTACGAGCAGTACTTC	CASSRDRGITSGAYEQYF
TRBV7-2	-	13	-	TRBJ2-3	TGTGCCAGCAGCCCCAAAATCACAGATACGCAGTATTTT	CASSPKITDTQYF
TRBV19	-	15	-	TRBJ1-5	TGTGCCAGTAAGGTGGGGGGAAATAGCAATCAGCCCCAGCATTTT	CASKVGGNSNQPQHF
TRBV5-5	-	12	-	TRBJ2-5	TGTGCCAGCAGCAGGACTACGGAGACCCAGTACTTC	CASSRTTETQYF
TRBV21-1	-	15	-	TRBJ2-3	TGTGCCAGCAGCATGCGAACCCCAGGGGCAGATACGCAGTATTTT	CASSMRTPGADTQYF
TRBV14	-	15	-	TRBJ1-6	TGTGCCAGCAGTATCCAGGCAGGCCCGAATTCACCCCTCCACTTT	CASSIQAGPNSPLHF
TRBV19	-	14	-	TRBJ1-5	TGTGCCAGTAGACGGGACATAGGTAATCAGCCCCAGCATTTT	CASRRDIGNQPQHF
TRBV5-1	-	16	TRBD1	TRBJ2-1	TGCGCCAGCAGCTTGACGCCAGGGACAGCTTACAATGAGCAGTTCTTC	CASSLTPGTAYNEQFF
TRBV19	-	13	TRBD1	TRBJ2-3	TGTGCCAGTAGCCCCAGGGGGCCAGATACGCAGTATTTT	CASSPRGPDTQYF
TRBV7-9	-	16	TRBD2	TRBJ2-2	TGTGCCAGCAGCTTAATGCGGGGGTGGAAAAACGGGGAGCTGTTTTTT	CASSLMRGWKNGELFF
TRBV10-3	-	15	-	TRBJ2-3	TGTGCCATCAGTGAAAGAGGGCAGCACACAGATACGCAGTATTTT	CAISERGQHTDTQYF
TRBV2	-	14	-	TRBJ1-1	TGTGCCAGCAGTTACCTGGGGGGTCCCACTGAAGCTTTCTTT	CASSYLGGPTEAFF
TRBV28	-	14	-	TRBJ2-4	TGTGCCAGCCTCTCACGAGGGGCCAAAAACATTCAGTACTTC	CASLSRGAKNIQYF
TRBV6-5	-	15	-	TRBJ2-2	TGTGCCAGCAGTTACGGGTGGGGGCAAGGCGGGGAGCTGTTTTTT	CASSYGWGQGGELFF
TRBV6-2/TRBV6-3	-	14	TRBD1	TRBJ2-7	TGTGCCAGCAGTCGGACAGGGCTTCCCTACGAGCAGTACTTC	CASSRTGLPYEQYF
TRBV7-3	-	14	-	TRBJ1-2	TGTGCCAGCAGCTTAAACCCAGGGTGGTTAGGCTACACCTTC	CASSLNPGWLGYTF
TRBV25-1	-	14	-	TRBJ2-5	TGTGCCAGCAGTGAATACGGCGGAAAAGAGACCCAGTACTTC	CASSEYGGKETQYF
TRBV28	-	17	TRBD2	TRBJ2-7	TGTGCCAGCAGTTCCCCACCCGGGACTAGCGGGAGCGGCGAGCAGTACTTC	CASSSPPGTSGSGEQYF
TRBV7-2	-	15	-	TRBJ2-2	TGTGCCAGCAGCTTAGAGCAGGGGTGGGGCGGGGAGCTGTTTTTT	CASSLEQGWGGELFF
TRBV7-2	-	12	-	TRBJ1-2	TGTGCCAGCGCGGACAGATCCTATGGCTACACCTTC	CASADRSYGYTF
TRBV5-6	once	14	-	TRBJ1-6	TGTGCCAGCAGCCCCTCAGGGGCACATTCACCCCTCCACTTT	CASSPSGAHSPLHF
TRBV6-5	-	14	-	TRBJ1-1	TGTGCCAGCAGTTACTCGAGAGCGGCCCTGGAGACTTTCTTT	CASSYSRAALETFF
TRBV5-1	-	13	-	TRBJ2-7	TGCGCCAGCAGCTTGTTTTCTTCTCCCGAGCAGTACTTC	CASSLFSSPEQYF